The clone carrying this T cell receptor beta chain was observed many times. The target antigen is unknown. Germline lookup yields CDR1 MNHNS and CDR2 SASEGT. With 7 bases removed from V and 1 base from J, the gap between germline ends came to 15 bases. This CDR3 contains 15 residues. The record originates from a study of T-cell reconstitution after alpha-beta-depleted transplantation in children. Using unique molecular identifiers, the investigators prepared the TCRbeta library. Using its own MiXCR run on the PCR reads, TCRdb lists one record per CDR3 protein. The table has some 300,000 distinct CDR3 sequences, around 10% seen once. Points from the study as a whole: For some patients, TCRbeta diversity was high at day 60 because of recipient T cells and thymic progenitors that survived. The study reportedly traced alpha-beta T cells about two months after transplant to several hundred expanded graft clones.

Material: PBMCs, obtained before TCRalphabeta/CD19-depleted stem cell transplant. The chain carries TRBV6-1 and TRBJ2-3, with D possibly being TRBD2 (6 bases). The origin of this receptor is a boy in the first two years of life with acute myeloid leukemia, due to receive a stem cell transplant. The CDR3 reads CASTHKRAGTDTQYF. CDR3 nucleotide sequence: TGTGCCAGCACCCATAAGCGGGCTGGCACAGATACGCAGTATTTT.